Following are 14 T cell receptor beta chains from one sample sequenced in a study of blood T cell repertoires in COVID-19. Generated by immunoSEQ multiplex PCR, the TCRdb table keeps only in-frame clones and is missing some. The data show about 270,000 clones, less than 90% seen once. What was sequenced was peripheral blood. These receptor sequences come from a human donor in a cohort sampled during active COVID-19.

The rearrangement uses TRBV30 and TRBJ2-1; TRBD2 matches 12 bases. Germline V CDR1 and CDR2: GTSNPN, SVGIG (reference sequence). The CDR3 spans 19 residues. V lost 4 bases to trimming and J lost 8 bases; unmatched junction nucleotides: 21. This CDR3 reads CAWKGSGGLAGPLGDEQFF. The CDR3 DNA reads TGTGCCTGGAAGGGGAGCGGGGGACTAGCGGGCCCCCTTGGGGATGAGCAGTTCTTC.

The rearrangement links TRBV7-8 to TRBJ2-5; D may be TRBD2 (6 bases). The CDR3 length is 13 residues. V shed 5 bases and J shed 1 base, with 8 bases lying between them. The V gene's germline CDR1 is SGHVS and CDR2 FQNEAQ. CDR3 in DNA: TGTGCCAGCAGCCGGGGACTCCAAGAGACCCAGTACTTC. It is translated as CASSRGLQETQYF.

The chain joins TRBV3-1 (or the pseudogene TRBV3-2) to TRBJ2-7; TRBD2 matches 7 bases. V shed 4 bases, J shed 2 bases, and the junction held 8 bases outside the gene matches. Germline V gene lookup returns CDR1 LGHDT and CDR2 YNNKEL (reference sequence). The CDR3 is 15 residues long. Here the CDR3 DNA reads TGTGCCAGCAGCCCGAGTCTAGCGGTGACCTACGAGCAGTACTTC. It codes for CASSPSLAVTYEQYF.

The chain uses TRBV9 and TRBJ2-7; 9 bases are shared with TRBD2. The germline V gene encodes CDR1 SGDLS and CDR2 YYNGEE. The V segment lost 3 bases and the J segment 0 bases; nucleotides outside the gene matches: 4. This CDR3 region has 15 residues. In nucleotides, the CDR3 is TGTGCCAGCAGCGCCCTACTAGCGGGCTCCTACGAGCAGTACTTC. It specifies CASSALLAGSYEQYF.

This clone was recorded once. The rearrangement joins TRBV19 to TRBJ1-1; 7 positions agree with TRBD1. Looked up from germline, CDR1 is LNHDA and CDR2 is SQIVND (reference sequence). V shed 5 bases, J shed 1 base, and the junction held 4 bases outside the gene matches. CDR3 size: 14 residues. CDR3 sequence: CASSERTGNTEAFF. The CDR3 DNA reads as TGTGCCAGTAGTGAACGGACAGGGAACACTGAAGCTTTCTTT.

CDR3 nucleotides: TGCAGCGTTGGGGCTCAAACGGGGGAGCAGTACTTC. Protein product: CSVGAQTGEQYF. The chain links TRBV29-1 to TRBJ2-7, with TRBD2 as a possible D gene (5 bases). Germline CDR1 is SQVTM and CDR2 is ANQGSEA. This CDR3 is 12 amino acids long. Trimming removed 4 bases from V and 7 bases from J, with 14 bases in between.

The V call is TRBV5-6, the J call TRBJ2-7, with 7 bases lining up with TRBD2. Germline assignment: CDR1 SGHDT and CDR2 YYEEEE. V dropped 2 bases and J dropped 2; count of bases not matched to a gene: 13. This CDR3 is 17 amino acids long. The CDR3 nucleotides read TGTGCCAGCAGCTTATCATTGGGGGAGGGATTCACCTACGAGCAGTACTTC. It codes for CASSLSLGEGFTYEQYF.

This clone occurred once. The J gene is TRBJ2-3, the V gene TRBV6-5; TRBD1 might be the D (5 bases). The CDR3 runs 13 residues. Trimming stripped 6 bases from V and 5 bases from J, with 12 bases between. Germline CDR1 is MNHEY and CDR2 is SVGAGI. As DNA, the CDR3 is TGTGCCAGCAGATATCAGGGAATAGATACGCAGTATTTT. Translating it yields CASRYQGIDTQYF.

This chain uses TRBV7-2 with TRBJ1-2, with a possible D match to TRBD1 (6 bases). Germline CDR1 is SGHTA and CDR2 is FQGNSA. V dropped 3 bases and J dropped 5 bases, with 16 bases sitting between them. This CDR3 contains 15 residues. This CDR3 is CASSFPGARGYGYTF. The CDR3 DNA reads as TGTGCCAGCAGCTTCCCAGGGGCTAGGGGGTATGGCTACACCTTC. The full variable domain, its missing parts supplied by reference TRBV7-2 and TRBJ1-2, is GAGVSQSPSNKVTEKGKDVELRCDPISGHTALYWYRQSLGQGLEFLIYFQGNSAPDKSGLPSDRFSAERTGGSVSTLTIQRTQQEDSAVYLCASSFPGARGYGYTFGSGTRLTVV.

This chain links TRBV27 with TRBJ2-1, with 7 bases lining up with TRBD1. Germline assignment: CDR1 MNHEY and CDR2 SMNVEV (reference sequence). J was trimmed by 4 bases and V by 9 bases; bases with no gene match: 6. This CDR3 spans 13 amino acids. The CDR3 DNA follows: TGTGCCAGACCGGGACAGAAATACAATGAGCAGTTCTTC. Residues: CARPGQKYNEQFF.

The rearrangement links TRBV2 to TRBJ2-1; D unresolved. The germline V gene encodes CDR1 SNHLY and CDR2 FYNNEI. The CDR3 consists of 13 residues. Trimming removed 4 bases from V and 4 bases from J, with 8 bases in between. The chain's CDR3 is CASSVLAYNEQFF. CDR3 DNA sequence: TGTGCCAGCAGTGTACTTGCTTACAATGAGCAGTTCTTC. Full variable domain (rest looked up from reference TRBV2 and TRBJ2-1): EPEVTQTPSHQVTQMGQEVILRCVPISNHLYFYWYRQILGQKVEFLVSFYNNEISEKSEIFDDQFSVERPDGSNFTLKIRSTKLEDSAMYFCASSVLAYNEQFFGPGTRLTVL.

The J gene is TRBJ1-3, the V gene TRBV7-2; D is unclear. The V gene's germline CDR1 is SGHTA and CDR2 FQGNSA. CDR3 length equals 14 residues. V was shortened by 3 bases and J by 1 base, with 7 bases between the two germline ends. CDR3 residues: CASSFERSGNTIYF. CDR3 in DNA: TGTGCCAGCAGCTTTGAGAGATCTGGAAACACCATATATTTT. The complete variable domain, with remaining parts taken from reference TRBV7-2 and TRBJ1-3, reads GAGVSQSPSNKVTEKGKDVELRCDPISGHTALYWYRQSLGQGLEFLIYFQGNSAPDKSGLPSDRFSAERTGGSVSTLTIQRTQQEDSAVYLCASSFERSGNTIYFGEGSWLTVV.

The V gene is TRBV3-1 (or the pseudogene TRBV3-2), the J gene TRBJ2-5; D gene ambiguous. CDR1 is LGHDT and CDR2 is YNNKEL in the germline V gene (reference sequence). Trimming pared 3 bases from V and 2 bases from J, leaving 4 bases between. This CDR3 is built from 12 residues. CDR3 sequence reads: CASSHIQETQYF. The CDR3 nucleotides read TGTGCCAGCAGCCACATTCAAGAGACCCAGTACTTC.

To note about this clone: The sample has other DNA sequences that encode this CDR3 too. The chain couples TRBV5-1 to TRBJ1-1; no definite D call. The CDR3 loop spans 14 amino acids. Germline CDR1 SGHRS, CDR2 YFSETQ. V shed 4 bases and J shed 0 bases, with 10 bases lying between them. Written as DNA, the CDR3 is TGCGCCAGCAGCCCGGGAGGAATGAACACTGAAGCTTTCTTT. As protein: CASSPGGMNTEAFF. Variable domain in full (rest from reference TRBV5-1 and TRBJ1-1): KAGVTQTPRYLIKTRGQQVTLSCSPISGHRSVSWYQQTPGQGLQFLFEYFSETQRNKGNFPGRFSGRQFSNSRSEMNVSTLELGDSALYLCASSPGGMNTEAFFGQGTRLTVV.